A single sample is the source of the 12 T cell receptor beta chains below, sequenced in a study of shared clonotypes between healthy human individuals. The repertoire was sequenced with immunoSEQ multiplex PCR; TCRdb's copy has only in-frame clones and lacks some. The data show 1,500,000 or so clones, with less than 99% seen just once and 0.36% held by the top ten. Sequencing was performed on naive CD4+ T cells sorted from blood. Subset reported: CD45RA+ positively selected. The receptors shown here come from a man aged 30-40 years in good health.

This clone appeared once. The rearrangement uses TRBV7-9 and TRBJ2-3; D unresolved. In germline, CDR1 is SEHNR, CDR2 FQNEAQ (reference sequence). Deletions cut 5 bases from V and 5 bases from J, with 11 bases between. This CDR3 comprises 13 residues. The CDR3 region is CASSLRLQDTQYF. DNA for the CDR3: TGTGCCAGCAGCCTTAGACTGCAAGATACGCAGTATTTT.

The rearrangement joins TRBV10-3 to TRBJ1-2; D is ambiguous. The germline CDR1 and CDR2 sequences are ENHRY and SYGVKD. V was trimmed by 2 bases and J by 5 bases, leaving 9 bases between them. This CDR3 has 13 amino acids. DNA for the CDR3: TGTGCCATCAGTGAGGTAGGGAAGTATGGCTACACCTTC. Encoded protein: CAISEVGKYGYTF.

The gene calls are TRBV19 and TRBJ2-7; 9 bases map to TRBD2. The CDR3 runs 20 residues. Per germline, CDR1 LNHDA and CDR2 SQIVND (reference sequence). Trimming cost V 7 bases and J 2 bases; bases outside gene matches: 24. CDR3 sequence (DNA): TGTGCCAGTACTCGAGGTGGTCTCGGGGCCGGACTAGCGCAGCCCTACGAGCAGTACTTC. Its protein product is CASTRGGLGAGLAQPYEQYF.

The chain carries TRBV4-3 and TRBJ2-3; D is undetermined. Germline CDR1 reads LGHNA; CDR2 reads YSLEER. The CDR3 runs to 17 residues. Deletions cut 1 base from V and 0 bases from J, with 14 bases between. The chain's CDR3 is CASSQVLAGSSTDTQYF. The CDR3 DNA sequence: TGCGCCAGCAGCCAAGTACTGGCTGGGTCTAGCACAGATACGCAGTATTTT.

The genes are TRBV18 and TRBJ2-4; 7 bases map to TRBD2. This CDR3 comprises 15 residues. Germline V gene data show CDR1 as KGHSH and CDR2 as LQKENI. The junction had 11 bases not matched to a gene; V was cut back by 4 bases and J by 8 bases. CDR3 sequence (DNA): TGTGCCAGCTCACGGACGGGCGGGAGAGTCGACATTCAGTACTTC. The encoded protein is CASSRTGGRVDIQYF.

V is TRBV5-4 and J is TRBJ2-7; maybe TRBD2 (7 bases). Trimming cost V 2 bases and J 3 bases, with 12 bases left between them. Germline V CDR1 and CDR2: SGHNT, YYREEE (reference sequence). The CDR3 has 14 amino acids. CDR3 nucleotide sequence: TGTGCCAGCAGCTTAAAGGGGGGGGTCTACGAGCAGTACTTC. It specifies CASSLKGGVYEQYF.

The chain combines TRBV9 with TRBJ2-2; D possibly uses TRBD1 or TRBD2 (5 bases each). The CDR3 runs to 14 residues. Between the trimmed V and J ends, which lost 4 bases and 4 bases, there was a span of 11 bases. Germline CDR1 is SGDLS and CDR2 is YYNGEE. The CDR3 here is CASSSEGTTGELFF. The CDR3 region has the DNA TGTGCCAGCAGCTCAGAGGGGACCACCGGGGAGCTGTTTTTT.

The rearrangement joins TRBV4-1 to TRBJ2-6; D tentatively fits TRBD1 or TRBD2 (7 bases each). This CDR3 comprises 17 residues. Germline V CDR1 and CDR2: MGHRA, YSYEKL. V lost 4 bases and J lost 4, with 17 bases in between. This CDR3 reads CASSPTGRGRGANVLTF. DNA for the CDR3: TGCGCCAGCAGCCCGACGGGGAGGGGGCGAGGGGCCAACGTCCTGACTTTC.

This sequence joins TRBV7-2 and TRBJ2-1; D gene uncertain. Germline V gives CDR1 SGHTA, CDR2 FQGNSA. Between the trimmed V and J ends, which lost 3 bases and 4 bases, there was a span of 13 bases. This CDR3 has 15 residues. DNA for the CDR3: TGTGCCAGCAGCTTCGAGAAGACTGGTTACAATGAGCAGTTCTTC. This sequence encodes CASSFEKTGYNEQFF.

The chain employs TRBV28 and TRBJ2-7, with 11 nucleotides matching TRBD2. The V gene end was trimmed by 6 bases and the J gene end by 8 bases; junction bases not matched to a gene: 15. Germline CDR1 is MDHEN and CDR2 is SYDVKM. The CDR3 is made up of 16 amino acids. CDR3 protein: CASRSKLAGVFLKQYF. Here the CDR3 DNA reads TGTGCCAGCAGGTCCAAACTAGCGGGAGTATTTTTAAAGCAGTACTTC.

V and J are TRBV5-4 and TRBJ2-4; a weak D match, TRBD2 (6 bases). The CDR3 sequence is 14 residues long. CDR1 SGHNT and CDR2 YYREEE come from the germline V gene (reference sequence). The germline V and J ends were trimmed by 4 bases and 7 bases, with 15 bases remaining between them. CDR3 bases: TGTGCCAGCAGCAAGGGACTGCAAGGGAACATTCAGTACTTC. Its translation: CASSKGLQGNIQYF.

The chain has TRBV19 and TRBJ2-2, with 8 bases identical to TRBD2. The germline V gene encodes CDR1 LNHDA and CDR2 SQIVND (reference sequence). Germline trimming cut 4 bases from V and 0 bases from J; bases unmatched to any gene: 4. This CDR3 is built from 16 residues. The CDR3 nucleotides read TGTGCCAGTAGTACCCAACTAGCGGCGAACACCGGGGAGCTGTTTTTT. It specifies CASSTQLAANTGELFF.